Shown below are 19 T cell receptor beta chains from a single sample sequenced in a study of HIV-infected patients and healthy controls. Whole blood was used without fractionation, so all unsorted peripheral T cells were included. Around 500 ng RNA was reverse transcribed with alpha and beta constant-region primers. Each of the alpha and beta chains got its own library through chain-specific third strand synthesis with indices. TCRdb recomputed calls from the 5' RACE reads with MiXCR, one row per CDR3 protein. The profile shows under 20,000 distinct CDR3 sequences, 8% to 10% of them singletons. Sequenced material: blood. The origin of the receptors is an adult in good health.

V is TRBV28 and J is TRBJ2-7, with 12 bases identical to TRBD2. The V segment lost 5 bases and the J segment 5 bases; nucleotides outside the gene matches: 4. The CDR3 runs to 14 residues. The germline CDR1 and CDR2 sequences are MDHEN and SYDVKM. CDR3 nucleotide sequence: TGTGCCAGCAGTCTAGCGGGAGGGCCCCACGAGCAGTACTTC. Amino acids: CASSLAGGPHEQYF.

The sample holds many counts of this clonotype. The chain links TRBV6-6 to TRBJ2-6; D may match TRBD1 or TRBD2 (5 bases each). The CDR3 runs to 19 residues. Per the germline V gene, CDR1 is MNHNY and CDR2 is SVGAGI (reference sequence). The germline V and J ends were trimmed by 4 bases and 0 bases, with 19 bases remaining between them. This CDR3 reads CASSSLGEQEDSGANVLTF. The CDR3 DNA sequence: TGTGCCAGCAGTTCGTTGGGGGAACAGGAGGACTCTGGGGCCAACGTCCTGACTTTC.

This clonotype was counted many times. The chain couples TRBV15 to TRBJ2-6; 7 bases match TRBD1. Germline CDR1 is LNHNV and CDR2 is YYDKDF (reference sequence). This CDR3 has 16 amino acids. V was clipped by 5 bases and J by 0 bases; unmatched bases: 4. The CDR3 DNA reads as TGTGCCACCAGCGACAGGGAAGGCTCTGGGGCCAACGTCCTGACTTTC. Amino acid sequence: CATSDREGSGANVLTF.

This clonotype is categorized as medium-sized (0.01 to 0.1%). This chain uses TRBV28 with TRBJ1-5, with D unclear. Trimming took 6 bases from V and 7 from J, leaving 16 bases between them. The CDR3 length is 14 residues. Germline lookup yields CDR1 MDHEN and CDR2 SYDVKM. The chain's CDR3 is CASRVSWARQPQHF. CDR3 DNA sequence: TGTGCCAGCAGGGTCAGTTGGGCGCGGCAGCCCCAGCATTTT.

This clonotype has ten or more counts. The V call is TRBV5-4, the J call TRBJ1-1; maybe TRBD1 (5 bases). Germline V gene lookup returns CDR1 SGHNT and CDR2 YYREEE (reference sequence). V was shortened by 4 bases and J by 7 bases, with 17 bases between the two germline ends. The CDR3 covers 14 residues. The CDR3 region has the DNA TGTGCCAGCAGCACAAGGGGCGATTACCTTGAAGCTTTCTTT. This codes for CASSTRGDYLEAFF.

This clonotype was recorded many times. The chain combines TRBV28 with TRBJ2-4, with TRBD1 matching 8 bases. The CDR3 runs to 15 residues. V lost 4 bases, J lost 1 base, and 3 bases stayed unmatched. Per the germline V gene, CDR1 is MDHEN and CDR2 is SYDVKM. The CDR3 nucleotides read TGTGCCAGCAGTTCGACAGGGGAGGCCAAAAACATTCAGTACTTC. This translates into CASSSTGEAKNIQYF.

The chain couples TRBV5-1 to TRBJ2-5; D is unresolved. CDR1 and CDR2 from the germline V gene are SGHRS and YFSETQ. Trimming pared 0 bases from V and 1 base from J, leaving 4 bases between. The CDR3 consists of 13 residues. In DNA form, the CDR3 reads TGCGCCAGCAGCTTGGGCGCCCAAGAGACCCAGTACTTC. Protein: CASSLGAQETQYF.

J is TRBJ2-5 and V is TRBV4-1; 8 bases are shared with TRBD1. This CDR3 is built from 16 residues. J was trimmed by 2 bases and V by 4 bases; bases with no gene match: 9. Germline-derived CDR1 and CDR2 are MGHRA and YSYEKL. CDR3 amino acids: CASSRGQGASQETQYF. The CDR3 DNA reads TGCGCCAGCAGCCGAGGCCAGGGGGCCTCTCAAGAGACCCAGTACTTC.

This clonotype was recorded many times. The chain employs TRBV7-2 and TRBJ1-2; tentative D call: TRBD1 (5 bases). Trimming took 5 bases from V and 2 from J, leaving 18 bases between them. This CDR3 has 16 amino acids. CDR1 SGHTA and CDR2 FQGNSA come from the germline V gene. CDR3 sequence reads: CASSPRGLPLNYGYTF. Here the CDR3 DNA reads TGTGCCAGCAGCCCACGGGGACTTCCCCTGAACTATGGCTACACCTTC.

The table lists this clonotype with many counts. The gene calls are TRBV7-9 and TRBJ2-5, with TRBD1 matching over 8 bases. V lost 3 bases to trimming and J lost 5 bases; unmatched junction nucleotides: 8. CDR3 length: 15 amino acids. Germline loops: CDR1 SEHNR, CDR2 FQNEAQ (reference sequence). The CDR3 sequence is CASSFGQGGIETQYF. For the CDR3, the DNA is TGTGCCAGCAGCTTCGGACAGGGTGGTATTGAGACCCAGTACTTC.

V is TRBV30 and J is TRBJ1-1; possible D gene TRBD1, 5 bases. The CDR3 has 14 residues. V lost 0 bases and J 0 bases, leaving 8 bases between the germline ends. The germline CDR1 and CDR2 sequences are GTSNPN and SVGIG (reference sequence). The CDR3 loop is CAWSVRGLNTEAFF. The DNA of the CDR3 is TGTGCCTGGAGTGTTCGGGGGTTGAACACTGAAGCTTTCTTT.

This clonotype was seen at least ten times. The chain links TRBV2 to TRBJ2-3, with D possibly being TRBD1 (6 bases). The CDR3 has 14 amino acids. CDR1 and CDR2 (germline): SNHLY, FYNNEI. V was shortened by 6 bases and J by 0 bases, with 10 bases between the two germline ends. The CDR3 DNA sequence: TGTGCCAGCAGCCGGGACACGAGCACAGATACGCAGTATTTT. It encodes CASSRDTSTDTQYF.

This clonotype came up many times. The V call is TRBV28, the J call TRBJ2-7; 9 nucleotides agree with TRBD1. The V gene end was trimmed by 7 bases and the J gene end by 6 bases; junction bases not matched to a gene: 13. Germline CDR1 reads MDHEN; CDR2 reads SYDVKM. This CDR3 region has 15 residues. The CDR3 nucleotides are TGTGCCAGCAAGGGGACAGGGACTTCTCACTCCGAGCAGTACTTC. It translates to CASKGTGTSHSEQYF.

By frequency in the sample, this clonotype is medium-sized. The CDR3 coding sequence is TGTGCCAGCAGCTTACCAGCTGCCTACAATGAGCAGTTCTTC. Translation gives CASSLPAAYNEQFF. V and J are TRBV7-2 and TRBJ2-1; D is undetermined. The germline gives CDR1 SGHTA, CDR2 FQGNSA. Trimming took 2 bases from V and 2 from J, leaving 7 bases between them. The CDR3 runs 14 residues.

Ten or more counts support this clonotype. The chain is built from TRBV5-1 and TRBJ2-3; D may correspond to TRBD1 or TRBD2 (5 bases each). The CDR3 has 15 amino acids. From germline, CDR1 is SGHRS and CDR2 YFSETQ. The V gene lost 4 bases and the J gene lost 2 bases, with 14 bases spanning the gap. The CDR3 DNA reads TGCGCCAGCAGCCGGGACGGGCAGTACACAGATACGCAGTATTTT. Its protein is CASSRDGQYTDTQYF.

This clonotype showed up many times. V is TRBV5-1 and J is TRBJ1-1, with 9 bases that match TRBD1. CDR1 and CDR2 (germline): SGHRS, YFSETQ. CDR3 length: 14 amino acids. Trimming took 4 bases from V and 5 from J; bases not matched to a gene: 6. CDR3 nucleotides: TGCGCCAGCAGCCTTGGACAGGGGCGGACTGAAGCTTTCTTT. Protein: CASSLGQGRTEAFF.

The chain is built from TRBV28 and TRBJ2-5; the D is unclear. Trimming cost V 8 bases and J 1 base, with 8 bases left between them. The CDR3 spans 12 residues. Germline V gives CDR1 MDHEN, CDR2 SYDVKM. In DNA, the CDR3 is TGTGCCAGCGGCTTGACCCAAGAGACCCAGTACTTC. Amino acids: CASGLTQETQYF.

This clonotype came up many times. The rearrangement uses TRBV25-1 and TRBJ1-5; TRBD1 agrees at 8 bases. CDR1 is MGHDK, CDR2 SYGVNS, per germline. Trimming cost V 6 bases and J 6 bases; bases outside gene matches: 4. The CDR3 sequence is 13 residues long. In DNA form, the CDR3 reads TGTGCCAGCAGACAGGGGGTTGGTCAGCCCCAGCATTTT. Translating gives CASRQGVGQPQHF.

In this sample, this clonotype is medium-sized. The chain carries TRBV29-1 and TRBJ2-5, with D possibly matching TRBD2 (6 bases). Germline CDR1 SQVTM, CDR2 ANQGSEA. There are 13 residues in the CDR3. V was pared by 7 bases and J by 3 bases, with 15 bases between. The CDR3 here is CSAQTSSKETQYF. In DNA form, the CDR3 reads TGCAGCGCCCAGACTAGTTCTAAAGAGACCCAGTACTTC.